The clone carrying this T cell receptor (beta chain) was observed a handful of times. Its target is not known. Using its own MiXCR run on the reads, TCRdb lists one record per CDR3 protein. In the table there are 55,000 to 80,000 distinct CDR3 sequences, approximately 22% of which are singletons. This entry belongs to a study of lung T cells in sarcoidosis with Löfgren's syndrome. About the research overall: Analyses focused on Löfgren's syndrome patients.

Points from the study as a whole: Shared TRAV12-1 and TRBV2 CDR3 motifs across Löfgren's syndrome patients reportedly suggested public CD4+ TCRs. The most expanded V genes in Löfgren's patients were reportedly TRAV12-1 and TRBV2. Sarcoidosis antigen recognition was only suggested, antigen unidentified.

The germline CDR1 and CDR2 sequences are SGHRS and YFSETQ. Trimming took 6 bases from V and 1 from J, leaving 12 bases between them. CDR3 length: 14 amino acids. This TCR came from a human donor with sarcoidosis (Löfgren's syndrome or another form), or a control subject (not recorded which). The chain uses TRBV5-1 and TRBJ2-3; D may be TRBD1 (6 bases). The sample taken for sequencing was CD4+ T cells from PBMCs. In nucleotides, the CDR3 is TGCGCCAGCACCAGGGGTACGGGCACAGATACGCAGTATTTT. Translation gives CASTRGTGTDTQYF.